A selection of T cell receptor beta chains follows, all from one sample in a study of persistence of HIV-infected CD4 T cells. TCRdb keeps only in-frame clones here, not all; method: immunoSEQ multiplex PCR. The table lists some 30,000 clones, 70% of them singletons. Their antigens are not known. The sequences come from CD4+ T cells sorted from PBMCs after roughly 17-hour stimulation, collected from a patient who received antiretroviral therapy. The source is an adult man with HIV who was CMV-seropositive. CDR3s include the opening cysteine and the closing phenylalanine or tryptophan. D genes are given only for firm matches. The size entry is marked missing in some rows and otherwise reads once, few, many or a size class.

v_gene	len	abundance	d_gene	j_gene	CDR3aa	CDR3nt
TRBV28	13	.	.	TRBJ2-3	CASSFPLTDTQYF	TGTGCCAGCAGTTTCCCTCTCACAGATACGCAGTATTTT
TRBV7-9	16	once	TRBD1	TRBJ1-1	CASSAPGTGISTEAFF	TGTGCCAGCAGCGCCCCCGGGACAGGGATAAGCACTGAAGCTTTCTTT
TRBV3-1/TRBV3-2	14	.	.	TRBJ2-5	CASSQGSGSETQYF	TGTGCCAGCAGCCAAGGATCAGGGTCAGAGACCCAGTACTTC
TRBV24-1	14	.	.	TRBJ1-1	CATSDGAASTEAFF	TGTGCCACCAGTGATGGTGCAGCGAGTACTGAAGCTTTCTTT
TRBV27	15	few	TRBD1	TRBJ2-2	CASRLRQGPTGELFF	TGTGCCAGCAGACTCCGACAGGGCCCGACCGGGGAGCTGTTTTTT
TRBV9	19	.	TRBD2	TRBJ2-1	CASSPKTSGGPSSYNEQFF	TGTGCCAGCAGCCCAAAGACTAGCGGGGGCCCTAGCTCCTACAATGAGCAGTTCTTC
TRBV27	14	.	TRBD1	TRBJ2-1	CASGRDRGYNEQFF	TGTGCCAGCGGGCGGGACAGGGGATACAATGAGCAGTTCTTC
TRBV3-1/TRBV3-2	17	medium-sized	.	TRBJ1-3	CASSQGGATHSGNTIYF	TGTGCCAGCAGCCAAGGAGGGGCAACTCACTCTGGAAACACCATATATTTT
TRBV18	16	.	.	TRBJ1-1	CASSPLSDGERTEAFF	TGTGCCAGCTCACCTCTTTCGGACGGGGAGAGGACTGAAGCTTTCTTT
TRBV6-6	13	few	TRBD1	TRBJ1-2	CASRLGQGGGYTF	TGTGCCAGCAGGTTGGGACAGGGTGGTGGCTACACCTTC
TRBV19	13	.	.	TRBJ1-3	CASQRESGNTIYF	TGTGCCAGTCAACGGGAATCGGGAAACACCATATATTTT
TRBV6-1	12	.	.	TRBJ2-2	CASSEVAGELFF	TGTGCCAGCAGTGAGGTGGCCGGGGAGCTGTTTTTT
TRBV9	19	once	TRBD2	TRBJ2-2	CARSVGGLAGGPGTGELFF	TGTGCCCGCAGCGTCGGCGGACTAGCGGGGGGGCCAGGGACCGGGGAGCTGTTTTTT